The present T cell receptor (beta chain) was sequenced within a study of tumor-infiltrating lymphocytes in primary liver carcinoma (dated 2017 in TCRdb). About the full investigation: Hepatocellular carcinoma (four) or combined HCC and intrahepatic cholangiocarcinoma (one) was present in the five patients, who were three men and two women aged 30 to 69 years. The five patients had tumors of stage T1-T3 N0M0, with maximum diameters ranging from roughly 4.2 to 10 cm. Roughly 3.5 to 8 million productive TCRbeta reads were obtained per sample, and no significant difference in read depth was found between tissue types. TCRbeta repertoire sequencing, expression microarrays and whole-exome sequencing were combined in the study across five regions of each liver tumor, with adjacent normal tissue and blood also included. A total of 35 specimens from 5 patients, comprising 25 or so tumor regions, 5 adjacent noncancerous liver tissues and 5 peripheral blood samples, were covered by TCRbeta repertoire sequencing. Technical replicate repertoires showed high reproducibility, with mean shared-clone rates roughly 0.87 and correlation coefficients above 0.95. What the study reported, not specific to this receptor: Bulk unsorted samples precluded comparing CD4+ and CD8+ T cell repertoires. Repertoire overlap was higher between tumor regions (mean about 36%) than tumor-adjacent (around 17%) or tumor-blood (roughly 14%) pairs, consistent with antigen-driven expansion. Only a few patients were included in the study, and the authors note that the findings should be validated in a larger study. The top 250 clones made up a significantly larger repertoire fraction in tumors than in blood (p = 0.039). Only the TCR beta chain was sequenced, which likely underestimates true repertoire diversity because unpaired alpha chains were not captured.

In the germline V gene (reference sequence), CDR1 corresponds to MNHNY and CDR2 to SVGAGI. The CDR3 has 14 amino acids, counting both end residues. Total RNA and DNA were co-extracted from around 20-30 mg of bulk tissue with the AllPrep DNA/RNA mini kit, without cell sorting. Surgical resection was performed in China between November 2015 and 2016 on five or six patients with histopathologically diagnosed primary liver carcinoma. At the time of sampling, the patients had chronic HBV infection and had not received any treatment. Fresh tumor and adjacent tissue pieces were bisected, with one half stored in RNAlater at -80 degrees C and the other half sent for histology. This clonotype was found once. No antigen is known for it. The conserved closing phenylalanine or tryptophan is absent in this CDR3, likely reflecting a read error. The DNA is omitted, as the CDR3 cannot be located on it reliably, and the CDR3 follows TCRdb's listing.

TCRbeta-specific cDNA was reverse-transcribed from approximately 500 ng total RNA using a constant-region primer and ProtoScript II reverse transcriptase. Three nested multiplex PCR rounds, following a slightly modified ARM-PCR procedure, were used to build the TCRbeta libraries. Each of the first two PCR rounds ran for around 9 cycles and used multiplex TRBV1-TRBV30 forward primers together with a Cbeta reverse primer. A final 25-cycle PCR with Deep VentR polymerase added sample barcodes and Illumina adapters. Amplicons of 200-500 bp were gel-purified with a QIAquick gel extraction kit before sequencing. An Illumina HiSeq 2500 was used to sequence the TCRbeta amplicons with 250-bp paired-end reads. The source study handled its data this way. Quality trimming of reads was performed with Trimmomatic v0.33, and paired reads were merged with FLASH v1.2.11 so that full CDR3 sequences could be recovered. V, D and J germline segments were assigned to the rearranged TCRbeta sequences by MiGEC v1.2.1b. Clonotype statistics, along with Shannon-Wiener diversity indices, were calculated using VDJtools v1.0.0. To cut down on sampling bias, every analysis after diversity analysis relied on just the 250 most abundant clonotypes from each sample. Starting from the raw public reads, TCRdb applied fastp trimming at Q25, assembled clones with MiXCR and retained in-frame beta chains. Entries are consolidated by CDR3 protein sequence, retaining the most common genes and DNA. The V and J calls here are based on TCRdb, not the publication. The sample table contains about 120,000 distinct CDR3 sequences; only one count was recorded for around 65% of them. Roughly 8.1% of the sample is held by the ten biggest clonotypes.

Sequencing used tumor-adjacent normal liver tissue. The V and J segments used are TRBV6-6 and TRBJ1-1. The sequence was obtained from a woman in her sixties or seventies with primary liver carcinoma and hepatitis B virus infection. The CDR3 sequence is CASSYGDWNTEASS.